The T cell receptor beta chain under discussion was sequenced for a study of identical twins (dated by TCRdb to the mid-2010s). About the investigation overall: The study deep-sequenced TCR alpha and beta repertoires from monozygotic twins, unrelated adults of various ages and cord blood to test whether fetal clonotypes persist. Replicate twin experiments were performed at different times using different library preparation protocols to rule out contamination.

The library relied on 5' RACE. Sequencing was carried out with an Illumina HiSeq 2000. Template switching introduced a universal primer binding site; the final cDNA contained a unique molecular identifier, enabling accurate counting of TCR cDNA molecules. First-strand cDNA for TCR alpha and beta chains was synthesized from specific primers in the conserved constant-segment region. To control for contamination, every cDNA library carried two barcodes: a SMART-Mk sample barcode plus Illumina barcodes. TruSeq adapter sequences along with Illumina sample barcodes were introduced in two successive PCR steps. Sequencing of the TCR alpha and beta cDNA libraries was done on the Illumina HiSeq platform using custom primers. As for how the authors treated the data: Unique molecular identifiers were extracted from raw reads with MiGEC, and CDR3 positions were determined with MiXCR. For each individual, recombination models were inferred using an EM algorithm with the repgenHMM and IGoR tools. Shared clonotypes were analyzed with the tcR package in R, and sharing was normalized by the product of cloneset sizes. To study raw recombination without the effects of thymic and clonal selection, out-of-frame nonproductive sequences were analyzed. TCRdb itself trimmed the public reads at Q25 with fastp, ran MiXCR and retained productive beta chains. Entries are consolidated by CDR3 protein sequence, retaining the most common genes and DNA. It is TCRdb's table, rather than the study itself, that gives the V and J calls and clone size. Present in this sample are 1.5 million to 2 million distinct CDR3 sequences, around 29% of which were seen just once. Of the sample, approximately 0.25% is held by the ten largest clones.

The CDR3 sequence holds 16 residues, the cysteine and phenylalanine included. Left in the record is the CDR3 DNA by itself, 48 bases read in frame from the first base. The junction carries 11 bases between V and J, which are trimmed by 0 bases and 1 base respectively. The germline V gene provides CDR1 LGHNA and CDR2 YNFKEQ. Only healthy Caucasian donors were included. What the work shows at the level of the full study, not this receptor alone: Because the same donors could not be followed over many years, the conclusions relied on cross-sectional statistical analysis. Compared with coincidental sharing between unrelated individuals, an excess of low generation-probability sequences was observed among out-of-frame TCR alpha sequences shared between twins. In beta out-of-frame sequences, excess twin sharing was weaker, because having fewer shared sequences lowered the signal-to-noise ratio. Zero-insertion analyses could be partly confounded by invariant T cells such as MAIT and iNKT, though diverse VJ usage argued against such confounding for most clonotypes. Fewer insertions were carried by abundant cord blood beta clonotypes; a weaker similar trend was observed in young adult naive repertoires, while no such trend was observed in memory repertoires. Recombination models systematically underestimated out-of-frame TCR alpha sharing in monozygotic twins but agreed with sharing between unrelated individuals.

This clonotype was seen many times. What antigen it recognizes has not been identified. Base qualities were left out, and no much larger clone turns up one base away. The sequence was collected from a newborn girl in good health. Recombination joined TRBV4-2 with TRBJ2-3, and possibly TRBD1, on 5 matching bases. Sequenced material: cord blood. The CDR3 has the sequence CASSQDGETGTDTQYF. The DNA is as follows: TGTGCCAGCAGCCAAGATGGAGAGACAGGCACAGATACGCAGTATTTT.